This T cell receptor beta chain was obtained from a study of early T cells in non-severe SARS-CoV-2 infection. The CDR3 spans 15 residues. V was clipped by 4 bases and J by 5 bases, with 15 bases between them. Per germline, CDR1 MDHEN and CDR2 SYDVKM. Attached unique molecular identifiers marked individual cDNA molecules. TCRdb re-derived calls from the 5' RACE reads in MiXCR, one entry per CDR3 protein. The sample has 90,000 to 100,000 distinct CDR3 sequences; approximately 13% are singletons. Sequenced input: whole blood. The clonotype originates from an adult who was a healthcare worker with PCR-confirmed SARS-CoV-2 infection or an uninfected control (not recorded which). The chain combines TRBV28 with TRBJ2-1; a possible D gene is TRBD2 (5 bases). The CDR3 sequence is CASSSLRGPDNEQFF. CDR3 DNA sequence: TGTGCCAGCAGTTCGCTCCGAGGGCCAGACAATGAGCAGTTCTTC. The variable domain in full, with the rest retrieved from reference TRBV28 and TRBJ2-1, is DVKVTQSSRYLVKRTGEKVFLECVQDMDHENMFWYRQDPGLGLRLIYFSYDVKMKEKGDIPEGYSVSREKKERFSLILESASTNQTSMYLCASSSLRGPDNEQFFGPGTRLTVL.